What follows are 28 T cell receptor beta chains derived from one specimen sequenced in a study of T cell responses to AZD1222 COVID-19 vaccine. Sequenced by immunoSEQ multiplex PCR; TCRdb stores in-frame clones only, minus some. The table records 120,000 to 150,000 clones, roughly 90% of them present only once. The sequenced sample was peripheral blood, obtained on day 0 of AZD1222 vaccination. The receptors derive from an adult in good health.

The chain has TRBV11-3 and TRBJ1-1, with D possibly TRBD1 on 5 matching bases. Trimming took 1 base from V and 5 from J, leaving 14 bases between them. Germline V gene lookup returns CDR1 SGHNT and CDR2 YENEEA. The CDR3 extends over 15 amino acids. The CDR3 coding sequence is TGTGCCAGCAGCTTAGGTGGCAGGGAGGCGACTGAAGCTTTCTTT. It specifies CASSLGGREATEAFF.

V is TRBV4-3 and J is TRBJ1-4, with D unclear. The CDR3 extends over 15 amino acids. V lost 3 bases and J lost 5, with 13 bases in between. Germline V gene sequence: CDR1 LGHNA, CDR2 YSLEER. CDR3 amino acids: CASSQNGNNNEKLFF. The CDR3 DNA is TGCGCCAGCAGCCAGAACGGGAACAACAATGAAAAACTGTTTTTT.

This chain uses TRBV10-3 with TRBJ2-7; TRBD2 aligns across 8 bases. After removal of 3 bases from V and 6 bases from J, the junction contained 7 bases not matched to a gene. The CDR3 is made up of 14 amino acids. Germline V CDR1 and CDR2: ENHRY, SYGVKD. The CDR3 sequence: CAISDSGGPGEQYF. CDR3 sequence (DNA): TGTGCCATCAGTGACTCGGGAGGGCCGGGCGAGCAGTACTTC.

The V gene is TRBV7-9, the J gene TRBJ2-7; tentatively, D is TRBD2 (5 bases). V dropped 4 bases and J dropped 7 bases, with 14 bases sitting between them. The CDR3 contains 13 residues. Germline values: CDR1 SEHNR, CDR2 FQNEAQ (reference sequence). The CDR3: CASSSGSVGEQYF. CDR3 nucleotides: TGTGCCAGCAGCTCGGGATCCGTGGGGGAGCAGTACTTC.

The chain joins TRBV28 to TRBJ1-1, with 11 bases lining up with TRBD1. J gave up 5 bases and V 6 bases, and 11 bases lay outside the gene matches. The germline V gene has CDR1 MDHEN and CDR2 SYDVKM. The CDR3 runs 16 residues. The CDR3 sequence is CASRLPGQGARTEAFF. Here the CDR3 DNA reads TGTGCCAGCAGATTACCCGGACAGGGGGCGCGAACTGAAGCTTTCTTT.

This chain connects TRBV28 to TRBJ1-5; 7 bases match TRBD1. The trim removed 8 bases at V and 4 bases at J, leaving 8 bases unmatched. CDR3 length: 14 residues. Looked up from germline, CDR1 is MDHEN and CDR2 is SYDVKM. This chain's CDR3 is CASSLSQGNQPQHF. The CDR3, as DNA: TGTGCCAGCTCCCTTTCACAGGGGAATCAGCCCCAGCATTTT.

The CDR3 loop is CASRRSGFYEQYF. The CDR3 nucleotides are TGTGCCAGCAGGCGGTCGGGTTTCTACGAGCAGTACTTC. The chain links TRBV12-3 or TRBV12-4 to TRBJ2-7; D uncertain. The V end was cut by 6 bases, the J end by 3 bases, with 12 bases between. This CDR3 comprises 13 residues.

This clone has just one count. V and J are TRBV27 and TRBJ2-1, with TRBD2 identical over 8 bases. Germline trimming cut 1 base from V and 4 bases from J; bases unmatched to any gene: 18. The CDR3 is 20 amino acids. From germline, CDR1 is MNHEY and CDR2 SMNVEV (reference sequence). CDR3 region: CASSLYAPVGRAGAYNEQFF. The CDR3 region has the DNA TGTGCCAGCAGTTTATACGCCCCTGTCGGGAGAGCGGGAGCTTACAATGAGCAGTTCTTC.

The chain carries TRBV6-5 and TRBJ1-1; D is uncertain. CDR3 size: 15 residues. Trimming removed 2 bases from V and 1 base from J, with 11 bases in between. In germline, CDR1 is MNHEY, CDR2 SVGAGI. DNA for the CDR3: TGTGCCAGCAGTTACCAGTCGGCGGCGAACACTGAAGCTTTCTTT. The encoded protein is CASSYQSAANTEAFF.

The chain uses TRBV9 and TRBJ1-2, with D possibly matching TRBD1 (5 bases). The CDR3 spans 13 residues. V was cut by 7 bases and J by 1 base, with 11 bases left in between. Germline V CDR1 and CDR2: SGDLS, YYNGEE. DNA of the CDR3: TGTGCCAGCGGACCCGGGGGTAACTATGGCTACACCTTC. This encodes CASGPGGNYGYTF.

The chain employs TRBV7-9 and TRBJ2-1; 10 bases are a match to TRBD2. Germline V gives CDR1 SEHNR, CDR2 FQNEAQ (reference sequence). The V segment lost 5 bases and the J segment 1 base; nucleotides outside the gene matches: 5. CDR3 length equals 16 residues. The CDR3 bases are TGTGCCAGCAGCCCCCTAGCGGGGGATTCCTACAATGAGCAGTTCTTC. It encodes CASSPLAGDSYNEQFF. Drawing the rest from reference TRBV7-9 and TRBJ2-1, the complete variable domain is DTGVSQNPRHKITKRGQNVTFRCDPISEHNRLYWYRQTLGQGPEFLTYFQNEAQLEKSRLLSDRFSAERPKGSFSTLEIQRTEQGDSAMYLCASSPLAGDSYNEQFFGPGTRLTVL.

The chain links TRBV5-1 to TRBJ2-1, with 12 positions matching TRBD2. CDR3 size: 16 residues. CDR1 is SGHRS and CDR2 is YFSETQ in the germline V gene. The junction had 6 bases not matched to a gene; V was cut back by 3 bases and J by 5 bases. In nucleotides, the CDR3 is TGCGCCAGCAGCTCCAGGACTAGCGGGGACCACAATGAGCAGTTCTTC. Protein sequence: CASSSRTSGDHNEQFF. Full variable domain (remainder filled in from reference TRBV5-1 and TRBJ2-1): KAGVTQTPRYLIKTRGQQVTLSCSPISGHRSVSWYQQTPGQGLQFLFEYFSETQRNKGNFPGRFSGRQFSNSRSEMNVSTLELGDSALYLCASSSRTSGDHNEQFFGPGTRLTVL.

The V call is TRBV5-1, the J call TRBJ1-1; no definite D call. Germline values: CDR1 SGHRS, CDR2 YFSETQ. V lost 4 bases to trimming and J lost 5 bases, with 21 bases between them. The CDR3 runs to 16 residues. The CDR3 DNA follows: TGCGCCAGCAGCCTACAAAAGGGATGGGTCTTGACTGAAGCTTTCTTT. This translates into CASSLQKGWVLTEAFF.

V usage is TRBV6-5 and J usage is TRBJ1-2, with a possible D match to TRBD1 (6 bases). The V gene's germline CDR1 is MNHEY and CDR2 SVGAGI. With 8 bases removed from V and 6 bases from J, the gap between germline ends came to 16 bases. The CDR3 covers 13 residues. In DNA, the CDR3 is TGTGCCAGCTCTAGGGCGCAGGGGAATGGCTACACCTTC. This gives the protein CASSRAQGNGYTF.

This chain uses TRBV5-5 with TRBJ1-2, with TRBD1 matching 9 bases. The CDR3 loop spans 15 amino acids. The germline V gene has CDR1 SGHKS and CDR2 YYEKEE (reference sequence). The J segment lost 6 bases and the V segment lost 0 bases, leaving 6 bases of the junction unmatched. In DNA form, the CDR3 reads TGTGCCAGCAGCTTGGACAGGGGGCGTAATAATGGCTACACCTTC. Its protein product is CASSLDRGRNNGYTF.

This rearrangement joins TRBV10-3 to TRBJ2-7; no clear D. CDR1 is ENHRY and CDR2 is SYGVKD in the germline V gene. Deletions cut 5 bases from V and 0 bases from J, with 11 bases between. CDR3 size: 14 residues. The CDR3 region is CAISSDQSSYEQYF. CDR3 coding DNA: TGTGCCATCAGTAGCGACCAGAGCTCCTACGAGCAGTACTTC.

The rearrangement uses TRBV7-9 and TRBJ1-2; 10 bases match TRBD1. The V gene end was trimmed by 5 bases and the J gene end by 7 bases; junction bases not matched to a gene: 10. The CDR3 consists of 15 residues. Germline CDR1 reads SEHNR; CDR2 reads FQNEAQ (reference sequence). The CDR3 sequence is CASSPGTGERSGYTF. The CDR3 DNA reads TGTGCCAGCAGCCCAGGGACAGGGGAACGAAGTGGCTACACCTTC.

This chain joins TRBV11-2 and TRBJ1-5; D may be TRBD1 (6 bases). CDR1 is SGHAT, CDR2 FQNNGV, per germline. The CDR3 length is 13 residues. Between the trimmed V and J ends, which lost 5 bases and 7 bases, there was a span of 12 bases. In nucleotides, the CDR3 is TGTGCCAGCAGCCCGGGGGCTGGACAGCCCCAGCATTTT. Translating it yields CASSPGAGQPQHF. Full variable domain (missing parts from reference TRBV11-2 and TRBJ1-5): EAGVAQSPRYKIIEKRQSVAFWCNPISGHATLYWYQQILGQGPKLLIQFQNNGVVDDSQLPKDRFSAERLKGVDSTLKIQPAKLEDSAVYLCASSPGAGQPQHFGDGTRLSIL.

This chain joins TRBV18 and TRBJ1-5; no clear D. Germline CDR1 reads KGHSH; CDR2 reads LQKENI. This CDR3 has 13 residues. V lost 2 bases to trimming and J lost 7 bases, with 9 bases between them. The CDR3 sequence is CASSPEGGQPQHF. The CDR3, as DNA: TGTGCCAGCTCACCAGAGGGAGGGCAGCCCCAGCATTTT.

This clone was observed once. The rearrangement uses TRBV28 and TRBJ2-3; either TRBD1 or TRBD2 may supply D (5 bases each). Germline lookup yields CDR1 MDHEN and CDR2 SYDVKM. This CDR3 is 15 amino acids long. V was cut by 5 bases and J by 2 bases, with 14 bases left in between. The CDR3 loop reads CASSPPGRVTDTQYF. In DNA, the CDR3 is TGTGCCAGCAGTCCCCCGGGGCGTGTCACAGATACGCAGTATTTT.

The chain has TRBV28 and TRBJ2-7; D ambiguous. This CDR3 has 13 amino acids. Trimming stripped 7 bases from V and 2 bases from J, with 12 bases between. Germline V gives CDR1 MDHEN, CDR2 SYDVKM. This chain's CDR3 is CASTSSETYEQYF. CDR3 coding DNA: TGTGCCAGCACCTCCTCGGAGACCTACGAGCAGTACTTC.

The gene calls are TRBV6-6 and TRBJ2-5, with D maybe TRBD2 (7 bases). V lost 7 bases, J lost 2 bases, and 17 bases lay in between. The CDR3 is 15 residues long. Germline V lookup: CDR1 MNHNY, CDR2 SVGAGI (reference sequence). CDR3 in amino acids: CASIGTKRGQETQYF. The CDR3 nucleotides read TGTGCCAGCATTGGGACTAAGAGGGGGCAAGAGACCCAGTACTTC.

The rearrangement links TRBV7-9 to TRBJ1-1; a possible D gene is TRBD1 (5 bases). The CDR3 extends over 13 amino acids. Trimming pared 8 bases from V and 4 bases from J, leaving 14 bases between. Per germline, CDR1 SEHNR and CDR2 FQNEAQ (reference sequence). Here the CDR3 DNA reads TGTGCCAGCGGATCCACAGGTCCCACTGAAGCTTTCTTT. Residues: CASGSTGPTEAFF.

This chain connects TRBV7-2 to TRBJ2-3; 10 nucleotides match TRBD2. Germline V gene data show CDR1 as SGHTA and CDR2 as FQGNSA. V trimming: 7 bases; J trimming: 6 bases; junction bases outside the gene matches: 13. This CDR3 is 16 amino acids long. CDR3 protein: CASNLAGAFSGDTQYF. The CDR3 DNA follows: TGTGCCAGCAACCTAGCGGGGGCTTTTTCAGGCGATACGCAGTATTTT.

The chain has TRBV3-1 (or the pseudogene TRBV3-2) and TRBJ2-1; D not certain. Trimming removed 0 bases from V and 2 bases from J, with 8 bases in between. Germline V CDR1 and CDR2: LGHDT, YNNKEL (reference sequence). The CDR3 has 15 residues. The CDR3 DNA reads TGTGCCAGCAGCCAAGAGGGCCAAACCTACAATGAGCAGTTCTTC. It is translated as CASSQEGQTYNEQFF.

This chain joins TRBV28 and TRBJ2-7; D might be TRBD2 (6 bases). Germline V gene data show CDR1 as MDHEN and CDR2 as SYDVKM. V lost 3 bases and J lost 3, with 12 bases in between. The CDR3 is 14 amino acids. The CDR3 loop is CASSLEGLLYEQYF. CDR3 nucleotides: TGTGCCAGCAGTTTGGAGGGACTCCTCTACGAGCAGTACTTC.

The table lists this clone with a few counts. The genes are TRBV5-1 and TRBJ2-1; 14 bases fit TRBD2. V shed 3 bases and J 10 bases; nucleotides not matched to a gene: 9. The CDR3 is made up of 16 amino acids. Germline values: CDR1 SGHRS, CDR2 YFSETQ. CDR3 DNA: TGCGCCAGCAGCTGGATGAGACTAGCGGGGGGGCGAGAGCAGTTCTTC. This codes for CASSWMRLAGGREQFF.

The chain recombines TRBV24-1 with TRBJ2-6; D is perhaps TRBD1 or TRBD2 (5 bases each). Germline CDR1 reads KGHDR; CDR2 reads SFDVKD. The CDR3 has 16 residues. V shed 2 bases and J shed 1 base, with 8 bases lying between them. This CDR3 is CATSDWGGSGANVLTF. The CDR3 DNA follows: TGTGCCACCAGTGATTGGGGCGGGTCTGGGGCCAACGTCCTGACTTTC.